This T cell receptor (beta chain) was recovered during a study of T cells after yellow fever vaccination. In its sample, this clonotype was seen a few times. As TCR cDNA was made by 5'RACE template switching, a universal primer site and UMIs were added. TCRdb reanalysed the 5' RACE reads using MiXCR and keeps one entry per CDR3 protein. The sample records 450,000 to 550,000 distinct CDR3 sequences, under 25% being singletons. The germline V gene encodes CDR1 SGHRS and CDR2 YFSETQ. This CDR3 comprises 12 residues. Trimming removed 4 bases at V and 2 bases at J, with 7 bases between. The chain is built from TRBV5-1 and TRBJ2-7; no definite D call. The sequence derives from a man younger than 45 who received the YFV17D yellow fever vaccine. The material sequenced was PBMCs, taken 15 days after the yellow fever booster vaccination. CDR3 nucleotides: TGCGCCAGCAGCAGGAACCCCTACGAGCAGTACTTC. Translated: CASSRNPYEQYF.